The 10 T cell receptor beta chains below were found in one sample sequenced in a study of identical twins (dated by TCRdb to between 2015 and 2016). To prepare the library, 5' RACE was applied. Instrument on record: Illumina HiSeq 2000. TCRdb ran its own pipeline on the public reads, namely fastp trimming at Q25 and MiXCR clone calling, and kept in-frame beta chains. All rows with the same CDR3 protein become a single entry with the most common DNA and genes. Within this sample are about 1.7 million distinct CDR3 sequences, with around a third of them counted one time only. The top ten clones comprise over 0.25% of the sample. The sample consisted of cord blood. The source is a newborn girl in good health.

This clonotype came up a few times. The chain links TRBV3-1 to TRBJ1-1, with a tentative D call TRBD1 (5 bases). V was cut by 0 bases and J by 2 bases, with 10 bases left in between. This CDR3 is built from 15 residues. The V gene's germline CDR1 is LGHDT and CDR2 YNNKEL (reference sequence). CDR3 in DNA: TGTGCCAGCAGCCAAGATCAAAGGGGTAACACTGAAGCTTTCTTT. Its translation is CASSQDQRGNTEAFF. The full variable domain, in which reference TRBV3-1 and TRBJ1-1 provide the parts outside the CDR3, is DTAVSQTPKYLVTQMGNDKSIKCEQNLGHDTMYWYKQDSKKFLKIMFSYNNKELIINETVPNRFSPKSPDKAHLNLHINSLELGDSAVYFCASSQDQRGNTEAFFGQGTRLTVV.

This rearrangement joins TRBV10-3 to TRBJ2-1; D possibly matches TRBD1 or TRBD2 (5 bases each). V was trimmed by 4 bases and J by 0 bases, leaving 13 bases between them. There are 16 residues in the CDR3. The germline CDR1 and CDR2 sequences are ENHRY and SYGVKD. The CDR3 DNA reads as TGTGCCATCAGTGGATCCGGGACGAGCTCCTACAATGAGCAGTTCTTC. Its translation: CAISGSGTSSYNEQFF.

This clonotype was counted only a few times. The CDR3 DNA is TGTGCCATCGGACTAGTGATGGATGAGCAGTTCTTC. It translates to CAIGLVMDEQFF. The chain couples TRBV10-3 to TRBJ2-1, with 7 bases matching TRBD2. Germline CDR1 and CDR2: ENHRY and SYGVKD. The CDR3 has 12 residues. Trimming cost V 8 bases and J 8 bases; bases outside gene matches: 6.

This clonotype was counted a few times. The rearrangement links TRBV3-1 to TRBJ1-2; 8 bases fit TRBD1. In germline, CDR1 is LGHDT, CDR2 YNNKEL (reference sequence). The CDR3 has 15 residues. The junction had 5 bases not matched to a gene; V was cut back by 0 bases and J by 5 bases. The CDR3 spells CASSQDDRGFYGYTF. The CDR3 DNA sequence: TGTGCCAGCAGCCAAGACGACAGGGGTTTTTATGGCTACACCTTC. The whole variable domain, remainder taken from reference TRBV3-1 and TRBJ1-2, is DTAVSQTPKYLVTQMGNDKSIKCEQNLGHDTMYWYKQDSKKFLKIMFSYNNKELIINETVPNRFSPKSPDKAHLNLHINSLELGDSAVYFCASSQDDRGFYGYTFGSGTRLTVV.

This chain links TRBV28 with TRBJ2-5, with TRBD1 as a possible D gene (7 bases). Trimming removed 7 bases at V and 11 bases at J, with 20 bases between. CDR1 is MDHEN, CDR2 SYDVKM, per germline. CDR3 length equals 13 residues. CDR3 residues: CASTSGQGGEQYF. CDR3 sequence (DNA): TGTGCCAGCACCTCGGGGCAGGGGGGTGAGCAGTACTTC.

The gene calls are TRBV5-5 and TRBJ2-3, with 7 nucleotides matching TRBD1. After removal of 3 bases from V and 2 bases from J, the junction contained 9 bases not matched to a gene. The CDR3 is made up of 16 amino acids. The germline V gene encodes CDR1 SGHKS and CDR2 YYEKEE (reference sequence). The CDR3 region has the DNA TGTGCCAGCAGCTCCCCCCGGGACAGATTCACAGATACGCAGTATTTT. This sequence encodes CASSSPRDRFTDTQYF. Using reference TRBV5-5 and TRBJ2-3 for the parts outside the CDR3, the full variable domain is DAGVTQSPTHLIKTRGQQVTLRCSPISGHKSVSWYQQVLGQGPQFIFQYYEKEERGRGNFPDRFSARQFPNYSSELNVNALLLGDSALYLCASSSPRDRFTDTQYFGPGTRLTVL.

The sample holds a few counts of this clonotype. The chain recombines TRBV4-2 with TRBJ2-3; D gene unclear. Trimming shortened V by 2 bases and J by 0 bases, and 12 bases separated the two germline ends. The CDR3 has 16 amino acids. Germline CDR1 reads LGHNA; CDR2 reads YNFKEQ. The CDR3 here is CASSQPYTTSTDTQYF. In DNA form, the CDR3 reads TGTGCCAGCAGCCAACCCTATACAACTAGCACAGATACGCAGTATTTT.

This chain links TRBV5-1 with TRBJ1-1, with TRBD1 matching over 11 bases. Germline V lookup: CDR1 SGHRS, CDR2 YFSETQ. Trimming cost V 3 bases and J 5 bases; bases outside gene matches: 6. The CDR3 extends over 15 amino acids. The CDR3 region has the DNA TGCGCCAGCAGCTGGACAGGGGGCGCTTGGACTGAAGCTTTCTTT. Translating gives CASSWTGGAWTEAFF.

The chain carries TRBV7-2 and TRBJ2-3; D is uncertain. In germline, CDR1 is SGHTA, CDR2 FQGNSA. This CDR3 comprises 14 residues. V was shortened by 5 bases and J by 2 bases, with 11 bases between the two germline ends. The CDR3 sequence: CASSKLLITDTQYF. CDR3 nucleotide sequence: TGTGCCAGCAGCAAACTACTTATCACAGATACGCAGTATTTT.

This clonotype has only a few counts. As DNA, the CDR3 is TGCGCCAGCGCAGGGGACACTGAAGCTTTCTTT. This translates into CASAGDTEAFF. This chain links TRBV5-1 with TRBJ1-1; a possible D gene is TRBD1 (6 bases). Trimming pared 7 bases from V and 3 bases from J, leaving 7 bases between. Germline values: CDR1 SGHRS, CDR2 YFSETQ. The CDR3 has 11 residues.